This TCR beta chain is from a study of T cells in Graves' hyperthyroidism and ophthalmopathy. This clonotype came up many times. Amplified regions were TCR beta CDR3 sequences from RNA transcripts. A first-round RT-PCR of the TCR CDR3 used the HTBI primer set. Via MiXCR, TCRdb re-called the multiplex PCR reads, giving one row per CDR3 protein. The sample has more than 300,000 distinct CDR3 sequences; about a sixth are singletons. With 1 base removed from V and 5 bases from J, the gap between germline ends came to 9 bases. Germline values: CDR1 MNHNS, CDR2 SASEGT. The CDR3 loop spans 14 amino acids. Sequences were obtained from blood. The chain carries TRBV6-1 and TRBJ1-5; no reliable D call. This TCR was recovered from a woman in her thirties with Graves' hyperthyroidism that later progressed to Graves' ophthalmopathy. The DNA of the CDR3 is TGTGCCAGCAGTGAAGGGTCGGATTATCAGCCCCAGCATTTT. Protein: CASSEGSDYQPQHF.